This T cell receptor (beta chain) originates from a study of molecular identifiers for immune sequencing clone quantification. General study findings and limits: Clonotypes topping 20 RNA copies carried over 98% of effector molecules but under 1% of naive ones.

Trimming took 7 bases from V and 2 from J, leaving 14 bases between them. The CDR3 has 14 residues. Germline CDR1 is SQVTM and CDR2 is ANQGSEA. TCRdb re-analysed the PCR reads in MiXCR, keeping a single row per CDR3 protein. This table holds 20,000 to 30,000 distinct CDR3 sequences, about a sixth found once. This clonotype was detected ten times or more. Its antigen is undetermined. This receptor was obtained from a human donor in good health. Some libraries in this study had Jurkat cell RNA spiked in. The specimen was naive CD8+ T cells from blood, with Jurkat cell RNA spiked in. Regarding subset: FACS-sorted CD8+CD4-CCR7+CD45RA+ naive T cells. V usage is TRBV29-1 and J usage is TRBJ2-2, with a possible D match to TRBD1 (6 bases). The CDR3 region has the DNA TGCAGCGGTACAGGGTCAGGAAACACCGGGGAGCTGTTTTTT. Translating it yields CSGTGSGNTGELFF.